This entry lists 10 T cell receptor beta chains sequenced from one sample in a study of identical twins. TCRdb used MiXCR to reprocess the 5' RACE reads, holding one entry per CDR3 protein. The sample contains hundreds of thousands of distinct CDR3 sequences, 6% to 6.5% of which appear only once. The sequencing sample was made of naive T cells sorted from blood. The receptor source for this set is a man younger than 35 in good health.

V usage is TRBV7-7 and J usage is TRBJ2-2, with TRBD2 identical over 9 bases. This CDR3 spans 17 amino acids. Germline V CDR1 and CDR2: SSHAT, FNYEAQ (reference sequence). Trimming cost V 3 bases and J 5 bases; bases outside gene matches: 10. CDR3: CASSLGAGGPGTGELFF. The CDR3 DNA follows: TGTGCCAGCAGCTTGGGGGCGGGAGGGCCCGGAACCGGGGAGCTGTTTTTT.

Ten or more counts support this clonotype. The chain carries TRBV4-1 and TRBJ1-4, with 7 bases that match TRBD1. The CDR3 is made up of 17 amino acids. Germline V lookup: CDR1 MGHRA, CDR2 YSYEKL. The V gene end was trimmed by 5 bases and the J gene end by 7 bases; junction bases not matched to a gene: 16. The CDR3 here is CASSLERNWTGSEKLFF. CDR3 nucleotides: TGCGCCAGCAGCTTAGAAAGAAACTGGACAGGCAGTGAAAAACTGTTTTTT.

This clonotype has just a few counts. This chain connects TRBV7-8 to TRBJ2-3, with D perhaps TRBD1 (6 bases). V lost 2 bases to trimming and J lost 0 bases, with 18 bases between them. Germline V gene data show CDR1 as SGHVS and CDR2 as FQNEAQ. The CDR3 contains 18 residues. The CDR3 sequence: CASSLNGAGASSTDTQYF. CDR3 coding DNA: TGTGCCAGCAGCTTAAACGGTGCAGGGGCTTCTAGCACAGATACGCAGTATTTT.

Many counts were recorded for this clonotype. The CDR3 reads CSDGAPLNNEQFF. As DNA, the CDR3 is TGTTCAGACGGGGCTCCGCTAAACAATGAGCAGTTCTTC. The chain carries TRBV7-9 and TRBJ2-1; perhaps D is TRBD1 or TRBD2 (5 bases each). The germline V gene has CDR1 SEHNR and CDR2 FQNEAQ (reference sequence). The CDR3 is made up of 13 amino acids.

About this clonotype: This could be a read error, since a much larger clone is one nucleotide away. The V and J genes are TRBV9 and TRBJ2-5; tentative D call: TRBD2 (7 bases). The CDR3 contains 15 residues. Per germline, CDR1 SGDLS and CDR2 YYNGEE. V dropped 3 bases and J dropped 5 bases, with 17 bases sitting between them. CDR3 bases: TGTGCCAGCAGCGGGAGGGGGGGGTCCCATGAGACCCAGTACTTC. Its translation: CASSGRGGSHETQYF.

This clonotype was recorded at least ten times. This chain links TRBV29-1 with TRBJ1-1; TRBD1 is a possible D gene (5 bases). CDR3 size: 13 residues. CDR1 SQVTM and CDR2 ANQGSEA come from the germline V gene. In DNA form, the CDR3 reads TGCAGTGCGCTTGGGGGAAGGAACACTGAAGCTTTCTTT. Its translation: CSALGGRNTEAFF.

A few counts support this clonotype. This chain links TRBV20-1 with TRBJ1-2; 10 positions agree with TRBD1. Germline lookup yields CDR1 DFQATT and CDR2 SNEGSKA (reference sequence). This CDR3 has 14 residues. Trimming cost V 5 bases and J 3 bases; bases outside gene matches: 6. CDR3: CSAALDRGDYGYTF. The CDR3 DNA is TGCAGTGCTGCCCTGGACAGGGGGGACTATGGCTACACCTTC.

This clonotype appeared a few times. The rearrangement uses TRBV27 and TRBJ2-7; 8 bases agree with TRBD1. With V trimmed by 6 bases and J by 2 bases, 12 bases remained unmatched. Germline CDR1 and CDR2: MNHEY and SMNVEV (reference sequence). The CDR3 covers 16 residues. CDR3 residues: CASSDPTGGPPYEQYF. The CDR3 bases are TGTGCCAGCAGCGACCCCACAGGGGGTCCCCCCTACGAGCAGTACTTC.

The chain links TRBV20-1 to TRBJ2-2; 14 bases match TRBD2. Germline assignment: CDR1 DFQATT and CDR2 SNEGSKA (reference sequence). The CDR3 runs to 16 residues. V gave up 2 bases and J gave up 4 bases; unmatched junction bases: 3. The CDR3 region is CSARWGLAGVTGELFF. CDR3 nucleotides: TGCAGTGCTAGATGGGGACTAGCGGGAGTCACCGGGGAGCTGTTTTTT.

This clonotype was seen many times. The genes are TRBV7-8 and TRBJ1-6; the match to TRBD1 covers 8 bases. Per germline, CDR1 SGHVS and CDR2 FQNEAQ. V was clipped by 5 bases and J by 6 bases; unmatched bases: 9. CDR3 length: 16 amino acids. This CDR3 reads CASSGHRDRLNSPLHF. The CDR3, as DNA: TGTGCCAGCAGCGGGCACCGGGACAGGCTTAATTCACCCCTCCACTTT.